A selection of T cell receptor beta chains follows, all from one sample in a study of T cells expressing NK-cell markers. TCRdb re-called the 5' RACE reads; one entry per CDR3 protein, DNA not given. The sample includes fewer than 300,000 distinct CDR3 sequences. Sequenced: blood T cells: a sorted CD56 or NKG2C T cell subset, CD4+ or CD8+ T cells, or bulk PBMC T cells (not recorded which). The receptors shown here come from a woman aged 18 to 75 in good health. Both conserved end residues are part of each CDR3. Each record gives: V gene, J gene, CDR3 protein.

V gene: TRBV6-5
J gene: TRBJ2-6
CDR3 protein: CASSYSLGSGANVLTF

V gene: TRBV30
J gene: TRBJ1-2
CDR3 protein: CAWCPEQAYGYTF

V gene: TRBV5-1
J gene: TRBJ2-2
CDR3 protein: CASSLAYPNTGELFF

V gene: TRBV11-2
J gene: TRBJ1-1
CDR3 protein: CASSPRQGANTEAFF

V gene: TRBV7-2
J gene: TRBJ1-1
CDR3 protein: CASSSNVVATEAFF

V gene: TRBV6-1
J gene: TRBJ1-2
CDR3 protein: CASSPSGTPVSYGYTF

V gene: TRBV5-1
J gene: TRBJ2-1
CDR3 protein: CASSPRDGSYNEQFF

V gene: TRBV12-3/TRBV12-4
J gene: TRBJ1-3
CDR3 protein: CASSSWGTVSGNTIYF

V gene: TRBV5-1
J gene: TRBJ2-1
CDR3 protein: CASSSLPSGVVYNEQFF

V gene: TRBV29-1
J gene: TRBJ2-3
CDR3 protein: CSVDSRADTQYF

V gene: TRBV12-3/TRBV12-4
J gene: TRBJ2-5
CDR3 protein: CASSVQWQETQYF

V gene: TRBV6-5
J gene: TRBJ2-1
CDR3 protein: CASSYSRDPRNEQFF

V gene: TRBV7-2
J gene: TRBJ2-3
CDR3 protein: CASSLMVGLNTQYF

V gene: TRBV4-2
J gene: TRBJ2-3
CDR3 protein: CASSQDQPGAGTDTQYF

V gene: TRBV6-1
J gene: TRBJ2-7
CDR3 protein: CASSLRPGLAGTLYEQYF